This TCR beta chain was retrieved from a study of T cell repertoires in cytomegalovirus infection. Study at large: CMV epitopes used comprised recently identified HLA-C-restricted ones and well-studied HLA-B-restricted ones. Based on public TCR beta signatures, there were indications of CMV infection and of a matching HLA type. Whole-study findings and limits: CMV-specific TCR beta clonotypes restricted by HLA-C were the ones dominating the ex vivo response. Identification of carriers of CMV plus the relevant HLA was achieved through cumulative public TCR beta family frequency.

Turning to this clonotype: Its matching antigen is unknown.

Deletions cut 5 bases from V and 8 bases from J, with 13 bases between. This CDR3 is 13 amino acids long. The germline V gene encodes CDR1 SGHTA and CDR2 FQGNSA. TCRdb passed the reads through MiXCR, listing each CDR3 protein once. The sample holds 570,000 or so distinct CDR3 sequences, approximately 40% seen once. The sequenced sample was cultured PBMCs, obtained from culture after CMV antigen stimulation. The chain is built from TRBV7-2 and TRBJ2-1; D gene uncertain. The source of this sequence is a human donor in good health (CMV status not recorded). Some clones in this sample may be carry-over from other donors' samples. The CDR3 reads CASSLYVAYEQFF. The CDR3 nucleotides are TGTGCCAGCAGCCTTTATGTAGCCTATGAGCAGTTCTTC.